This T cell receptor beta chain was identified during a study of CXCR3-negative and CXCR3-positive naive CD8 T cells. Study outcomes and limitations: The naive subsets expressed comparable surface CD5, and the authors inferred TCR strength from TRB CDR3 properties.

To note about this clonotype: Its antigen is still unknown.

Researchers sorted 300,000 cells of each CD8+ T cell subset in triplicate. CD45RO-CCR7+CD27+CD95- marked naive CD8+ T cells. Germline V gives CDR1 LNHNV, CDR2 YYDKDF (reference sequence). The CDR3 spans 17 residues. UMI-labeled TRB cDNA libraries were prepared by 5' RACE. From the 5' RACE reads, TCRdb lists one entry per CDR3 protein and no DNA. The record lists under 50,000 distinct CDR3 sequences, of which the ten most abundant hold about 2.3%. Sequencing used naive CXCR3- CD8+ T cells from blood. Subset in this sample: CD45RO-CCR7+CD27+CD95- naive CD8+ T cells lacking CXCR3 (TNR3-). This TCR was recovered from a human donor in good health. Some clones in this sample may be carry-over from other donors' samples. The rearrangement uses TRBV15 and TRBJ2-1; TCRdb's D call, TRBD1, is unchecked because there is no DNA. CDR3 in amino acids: CATSTGTGTEIYNEQFF.